The 13 T cell receptor beta chains presented below share a single source sample, sequenced in a study of blood T cell repertoires in COVID-19. Sequencing used immunoSEQ multiplex PCR; TCRdb keeps in-frame clones, though not all of them. In the table there are over 120,000 clones, around 78% of which are singletons. The specimen sequenced was peripheral blood. The receptors were sampled from a woman aged 80 or older with active or convalescent COVID-19.

The chain recombines TRBV14 with TRBJ2-7; the D is unclear. V shed 1 base and J shed 3 bases, with 4 bases lying between them. Per germline, CDR1 SGHDN and CDR2 FVKESK. The CDR3 has 12 amino acids. The CDR3: CASSQVFYEQYF. The DNA of the CDR3 is TGTGCCAGCAGCCAAGTCTTCTACGAGCAGTACTTC.

This chain joins TRBV4-1 and TRBJ1-6, with D possibly being TRBD1 (5 bases). From germline, CDR1 is MGHRA and CDR2 YSYEKL. The CDR3 contains 14 residues. Trimming took 4 bases from V and 9 from J, leaving 13 bases between them. CDR3 in DNA: TGCGCCAGCAGCCTAAGACAGTCCGGTTCACCCCTCCACTTT. Residues: CASSLRQSGSPLHF.

This clone showed up just a few times. Its ends do not fully match the called genes, so a read error is possible. DNA of the CDR3: TGTGCTAGTACCGGGGTCAGCTATGGCTACACCTTC. Translated: CASTGVSYGYTF. This sequence joins TRBV19 and TRBJ1-2; D unresolved. This CDR3 region has 12 residues. Germline loops: CDR1 LNHDA, CDR2 SQIVND (reference sequence).

The chain recombines TRBV19 with TRBJ1-2; D unclear. There are 13 residues in the CDR3. The V and J ends lost 1 base and 8 bases respectively, with 11 bases between them. CDR1 is LNHDA, CDR2 SQIVND, per germline (reference sequence). CDR3 DNA: TGTGCCAGTAGTATAGTCTCACGGGAGGGCTACACCTTC. Its translation: CASSIVSREGYTF. The variable domain in full, with the rest retrieved from reference TRBV19 and TRBJ1-2, is DGGITQSPKYLFRKEGQNVTLSCEQNLNHDAMYWYRQDPGQGLRLIYYSQIVNDFQKGDIAEGYSVSREKKESFPLTVTSAQKNPTAFYLCASSIVSREGYTFGSGTRLTVV.

The V and J genes are TRBV5-6 and TRBJ1-5; TRBD1 might be the D (6 bases). The CDR3 sequence is 16 residues long. Germline-derived CDR1 and CDR2 are SGHDT and YYEEEE. V shed 3 bases and J shed 2 bases, with 15 bases lying between them. CDR3 nucleotide sequence: TGTGCCAGCAGCTCGAGGACAGCCAGGGGCAATCAGCCCCAGCATTTT. Residues: CASSSRTARGNQPQHF. The full variable domain, its missing parts supplied by reference TRBV5-6 and TRBJ1-5, is DAGVTQSPTHLIKTRGQQVTLRCSPKSGHDTVSWYQQALGQGPQFIFQYYEEEERQRGNFPDRFSGHQFPNYSSELNVNALLLGDSALYLCASSSRTARGNQPQHFGDGTRLSIL.

The chain has TRBV13 and TRBJ1-1; a possible D gene is TRBD1 (6 bases). The CDR3 totals 16 residues. Germline-derived CDR1 and CDR2 are PRHDT and FYEKMQ (reference sequence). V dropped 5 bases and J dropped 2 bases, with 18 bases sitting between them. The chain's CDR3 is CASSPTYSRGNTEAFF. CDR3 nucleotide sequence: TGTGCCAGCAGCCCTACCTATAGCAGGGGTAACACTGAAGCTTTCTTT.

The V and J genes are TRBV10-2 and TRBJ2-3; perhaps TRBD1 as D (6 bases). V lost 5 bases to trimming and J lost 1 base, with 10 bases between them. The CDR3 extends over 14 amino acids. From germline, CDR1 is WSHSY and CDR2 SAAADI. Written as DNA, the CDR3 is TGCGCCAGCAGTCAGACAGGCGGCACAGATACGCAGTATTTT. Translated, it gives CASSQTGGTDTQYF.

The chain uses TRBV2 and TRBJ2-7, with D perhaps TRBD1 (5 bases). The V and J ends lost 7 bases and 2 bases respectively, with 15 bases between them. Per the germline V gene, CDR1 is SNHLY and CDR2 is FYNNEI. The CDR3 is 14 amino acids. The CDR3 sequence is CASMGLRETYEQYF. Written as DNA, the CDR3 is TGTGCCAGCATGGGCCTCAGGGAAACCTACGAGCAGTACTTC. Based on the CDR3 plus reference TRBV2 and TRBJ2-7, the full variable domain is EPEVTQTPSHQVTQMGQEVILRCVPISNHLYFYWYRQILGQKVEFLVSFYNNEISEKSEIFDDQFSVERPDGSNFTLKIRSTKLEDSAMYFCASMGLRETYEQYFGPGTRLTVT.

This clone was counted between two and nine times. The chain has TRBV27 and TRBJ1-1, with 12 bases that match TRBD1. V was clipped by 5 bases and J by 5 bases; unmatched bases: 6. The CDR3 runs 15 residues. CDR1 is MNHEY, CDR2 SMNVEV, per germline (reference sequence). CDR3 protein: CASSPRDRGHTEAFF. Written as DNA, the CDR3 is TGTGCCAGCAGTCCCCGGGACAGGGGGCATACTGAAGCTTTCTTT.

The chain carries TRBV6-2 or TRBV6-3 and TRBJ1-1, with D possibly TRBD1 on 5 matching bases. Germline CDR1 reads MNHEY; CDR2 reads SVGEGT. The CDR3 contains 13 residues. The V end lost 5 bases, the J end lost 2 bases, and 9 bases lay between the germline ends. The CDR3 nucleotides are TGTGCCAGCAGTCTGACAGATAACACTGAAGCTTTCTTT. Its protein is CASSLTDNTEAFF.

The gene calls are TRBV5-1 and TRBJ1-5; no clear D. CDR1 is SGHRS, CDR2 YFSETQ, per germline. CDR3 length equals 15 residues. V lost 0 bases and J lost 0, with 7 bases in between. CDR3 protein: CASSLGGDSNQPQHF. The CDR3 DNA reads TGCGCCAGCAGCTTGGGTGGAGATAGCAATCAGCCCCAGCATTTT.

A single count supports this clone. V usage is TRBV19 and J usage is TRBJ1-2; D remains unclear. Germline V gene sequence: CDR1 LNHDA, CDR2 SQIVND (reference sequence). The CDR3 is 15 amino acids. V lost 5 bases and J lost 8, with 21 bases in between. CDR3 sequence (DNA): TGTGCCAGTAGTTCCCCCTCGACACGTACTGGCGGCTACACCTTC. Encoded protein: CASSSPSTRTGGYTF.

This clone was recorded only once. The V gene is TRBV6-6, the J gene TRBJ2-3, with a weak D call TRBD2 (6 bases). Germline CDR1 reads MNHNY; CDR2 reads SVGAGI (reference sequence). Trimming took off 5 bases at V and 1 base at J, with 22 bases between the two ends. The CDR3 is 18 amino acids. CDR3 sequence reads: CASSPTRQSGRRTDTQYF. The CDR3 DNA is TGTGCCAGCAGTCCGACTCGCCAATCAGGGAGGCGCACAGATACGCAGTATTTT.